This T cell receptor (beta chain) was sequenced during a study of post-analysis software for immune sequencing data. General observations from the study: Patients carried roughly five TRBV segments more frequently than controls did, and TRBV5-6, TRBV5-1 and TRBV20-1 were among them. The study found significantly lower normalized Chao1 diversity in multiple sclerosis patients than in controls. Samples sharing a preparation batch grouped tightly together when assessed by F measure.

Sequencing libraries made from TCR beta cDNA carried unique molecular identifiers. TCRdb processed the PCR reads anew with MiXCR; each CDR3 protein has one entry. The sample holds almost 700,000 distinct CDR3 sequences, 59% seen once. The CDR3 has 13 residues. The V gene lost 2 bases and the J gene lost 3 bases, with 8 bases spanning the gap. This clonotype turned up a few times. Its antigen is unknown. The chain couples TRBV12-3 or TRBV12-4 to TRBJ2-7; D call uncertain. The sample taken for sequencing was blood. The clonotype was recovered from a girl aged 2-10 years with multiple sclerosis. The CDR3 sequence is CASSLRADYEQYF. CDR3 nucleotide sequence: TGTGCCAGCAGTTTAAGGGCCGACTACGAGCAGTACTTC.